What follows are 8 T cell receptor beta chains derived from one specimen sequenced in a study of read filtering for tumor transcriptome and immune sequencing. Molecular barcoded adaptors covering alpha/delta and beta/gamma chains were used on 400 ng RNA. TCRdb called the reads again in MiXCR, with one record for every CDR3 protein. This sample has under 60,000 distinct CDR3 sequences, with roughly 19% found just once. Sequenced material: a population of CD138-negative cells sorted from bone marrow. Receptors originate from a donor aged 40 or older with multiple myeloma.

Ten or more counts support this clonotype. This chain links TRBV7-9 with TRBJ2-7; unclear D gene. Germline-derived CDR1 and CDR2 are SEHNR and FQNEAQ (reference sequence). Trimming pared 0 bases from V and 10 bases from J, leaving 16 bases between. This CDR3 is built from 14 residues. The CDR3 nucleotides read TGTGCCAGCAGCTTAGCATCGGAGACAACGGCTCAGTACTTC. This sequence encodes CASSLASETTAQYF.

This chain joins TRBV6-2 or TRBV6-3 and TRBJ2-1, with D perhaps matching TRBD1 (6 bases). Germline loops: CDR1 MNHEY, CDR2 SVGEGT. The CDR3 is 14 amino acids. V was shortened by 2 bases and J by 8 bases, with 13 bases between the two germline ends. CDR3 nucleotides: TGTGCCAGCAGTTACGGGACACCCAGATATGAGCAGTTCTTC. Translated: CASSYGTPRYEQFF.

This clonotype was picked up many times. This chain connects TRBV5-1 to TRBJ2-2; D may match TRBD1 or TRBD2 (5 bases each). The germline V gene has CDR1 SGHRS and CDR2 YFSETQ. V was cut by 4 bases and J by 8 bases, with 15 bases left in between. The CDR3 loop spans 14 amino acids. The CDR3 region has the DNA TGCGCCAGCAGCACGGGATCAGGGTCTGGGGAGCTGTTTTTT. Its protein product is CASSTGSGSGELFF.

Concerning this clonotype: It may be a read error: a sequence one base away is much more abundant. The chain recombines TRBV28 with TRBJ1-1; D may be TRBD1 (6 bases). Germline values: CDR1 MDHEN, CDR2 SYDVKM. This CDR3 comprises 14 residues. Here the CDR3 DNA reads TGTGCCAGCTTCAGGGGCGGGCTGAACACTGAAGCTCTCTTT. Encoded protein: CASFRGGLNTEALF.

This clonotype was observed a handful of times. CDR3 nucleotides: TGTGCCAGCGACCGGGACAGCGACACAGATACGCAGTATTTT. Its translation is CASDRDSDTDTQYF. This chain links TRBV7-2 with TRBJ2-3; 7 bases align to TRBD1. There are 14 residues in the CDR3. The ends lost 8 bases at V and 2 bases at J; junction bases unmatched: 7. The V gene's germline CDR1 is SGHTA and CDR2 FQGNSA.

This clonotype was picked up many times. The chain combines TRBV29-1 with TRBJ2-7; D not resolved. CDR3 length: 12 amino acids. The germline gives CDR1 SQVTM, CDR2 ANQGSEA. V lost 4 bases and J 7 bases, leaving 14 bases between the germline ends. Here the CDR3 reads CSVGDRVTEQYF. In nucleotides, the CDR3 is TGCAGCGTTGGGGATAGGGTGACTGAGCAGTACTTC.

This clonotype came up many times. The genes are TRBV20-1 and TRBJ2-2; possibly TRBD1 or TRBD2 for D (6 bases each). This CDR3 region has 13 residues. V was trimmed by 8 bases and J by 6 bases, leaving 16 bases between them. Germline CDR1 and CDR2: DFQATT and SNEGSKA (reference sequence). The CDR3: CSTFGGPPGELFF. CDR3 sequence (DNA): TGCAGTACTTTCGGGGGCCCACCCGGGGAGCTGTTTTTT.

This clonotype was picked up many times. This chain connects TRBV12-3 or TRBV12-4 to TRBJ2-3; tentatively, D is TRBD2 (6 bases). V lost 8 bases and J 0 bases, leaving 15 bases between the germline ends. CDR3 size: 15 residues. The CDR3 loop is CASCPRGTSTDTQYF. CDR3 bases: TGTGCCAGCTGTCCGCGGGGAACTAGCACAGATACGCAGTATTTT.